This section outlines one T cell receptor (beta chain) sequence together with its context. TCRdb keeps only in-frame clones here, not all; method: immunoSEQ multiplex PCR. Of about 80,000 clones listed, nearly 90% are singletons. The entry originates in a study of control samples from healthy donors and cancer patients. CDR3 length: 14 residues. The V gene's germline CDR1 is MNHEY and CDR2 SVGAGI. Trimming took 6 bases from V and 1 from J; bases not matched to a gene: 6. The chain uses TRBV6-5 and TRBJ2-7; 7 positions match TRBD1. Sequencing was carried out using blood. This receptor was identified in a woman aged 50 to 65 in good health. CDR3 bases: TGTGCCAGCAGGAGACAGGGCGGGTCCTACGAGCAGTACTTC. Translated: CASRRQGGSYEQYF.